Below, 18 T cell receptor beta chains from the same sample are listed, as sequenced in a study of shared clonotypes between healthy human individuals. Produced via immunoSEQ multiplex PCR; TCRdb's table is partial and in-frame only. This table holds around 1.4 million clones, approximately 98.5% found once. The sequenced sample was naive CD4+ T cells sorted from blood. Subset: CD45RA+ positively selected. These receptors were obtained from a man younger than 45 in good health.

The rearrangement uses TRBV9 and TRBJ2-1; no firm D call. The CDR3 is 15 residues long. Trimming removed 0 bases at V and 0 bases at J, with 7 bases between. Germline V lookup: CDR1 SGDLS, CDR2 YYNGEE. For the CDR3, the DNA is TGTGCCAGCAGCGTAGAAGCGAGCTCCTACAATGAGCAGTTCTTC. Translating it yields CASSVEASSYNEQFF.

This chain uses TRBV6-5 with TRBJ1-1; weak D call: TRBD1 (5 bases). There are 12 residues in the CDR3. The germline gives CDR1 MNHEY, CDR2 SVGAGI. V lost 5 bases to trimming and J lost 11 bases, with 15 bases between them. The CDR3 DNA reads TGTGCCAGCAGTAGGTATCGGGGGGAGGCTTTCTTT. Its translation: CASSRYRGEAFF.

The chain joins TRBV11-2 to TRBJ2-7; 9 bases map to TRBD1. CDR1 is SGHAT, CDR2 FQNNGV, per germline. Trimming at V came to 5 bases and at J to 3 bases, leaving 5 bases not matched to a gene. This CDR3 is built from 14 residues. The CDR3, as DNA: TGTGCCAGCAGCCTAGGGACAGGGTACTACGAGCAGTACTTC. Its protein product is CASSLGTGYYEQYF.

This rearrangement joins TRBV30 to TRBJ2-3; D call uncertain. CDR1 and CDR2 (germline): GTSNPN, SVGIG (reference sequence). Trimming removed 2 bases from V and 6 bases from J, with 12 bases in between. There are 13 residues in the CDR3. As DNA, the CDR3 is TGTGCCTGGAGTCGGACCACCCCCGATACGCAGTATTTT. Translating gives CAWSRTTPDTQYF.

The V and J genes are TRBV13 and TRBJ2-1; D remains ambiguous. V was pared by 1 base and J by 8 bases, with 6 bases between. The germline V gene encodes CDR1 PRHDT and CDR2 FYEKMQ (reference sequence). CDR3 length: 12 residues. The CDR3 is CASSLVRDEQFF. CDR3 coding DNA: TGTGCCAGCAGCTTAGTCCGCGATGAGCAGTTCTTC.

This chain's CDR3 is CASSLAPAGAYSNQPQHF. The CDR3 DNA follows: TGTGCCAGCAGCTTAGCCCCCGCAGGTGCTTATAGCAATCAGCCCCAGCATTTT. V and J are TRBV7-6 and TRBJ1-5, with D uncertain. The V end lost 0 bases, the J end lost 0 bases, and 15 bases lay between the germline ends. Germline V CDR1 and CDR2: SGHVS, FNYEAQ. The CDR3 runs 18 residues.

V usage is TRBV7-9 and J usage is TRBJ2-7; D is possibly TRBD1 (6 bases). Trimming cost V 5 bases and J 7 bases, with 15 bases left between them. Germline loops: CDR1 SEHNR, CDR2 FQNEAQ (reference sequence). This CDR3 comprises 13 residues. The CDR3 DNA reads as TGTGCCAGCAGCCCGTACAGGGAAAAGGAGCAGTACTTC. As protein: CASSPYREKEQYF.

The chain couples TRBV9 to TRBJ2-2; TRBD2 might be the D (6 bases). Germline values: CDR1 SGDLS, CDR2 YYNGEE. The CDR3 extends over 15 amino acids. Trimming removed 4 bases at V and 6 bases at J, with 16 bases between. The CDR3 region has the DNA TGTGCCAGCAGCCCCGCCCCAACTAGCCCCGGGGAGCTGTTTTTT. Residues: CASSPAPTSPGELFF.

A single count supports this clone. V usage is TRBV7-9 and J usage is TRBJ2-1; TRBD2 is a possible D gene (6 bases). The CDR3 length is 13 residues. Germline lookup yields CDR1 SEHNR and CDR2 FQNEAQ (reference sequence). Trimming took 0 bases from V and 12 from J, leaving 12 bases between them. CDR3 region: CASSLAGGWWQFF. Written as DNA, the CDR3 is TGTGCCAGCAGCTTAGCAGGAGGGTGGTGGCAGTTCTTC.

This chain links TRBV19 with TRBJ2-6, with D maybe TRBD1 (5 bases). The germline V gene has CDR1 LNHDA and CDR2 SQIVND (reference sequence). The ends were cut back, 3 bases at V and 2 bases at J, with 8 bases in the middle. The CDR3 has 15 residues. For the CDR3, the DNA is TGTGCCAGTAGTATGGGGCAGGCTGGGGCCAACGTCCTGACTTTC. Amino acid sequence: CASSMGQAGANVLTF.

This chain joins TRBV5-5 and TRBJ1-1; 7 bases align to TRBD1. Looked up from germline, CDR1 is SGHKS and CDR2 is YYEKEE (reference sequence). Trimming removed 3 bases from V and 7 bases from J; junction bases left unmatched: 12. The CDR3 is made up of 15 amino acids. CDR3 protein: CASSYRGGGPDEAFF. The DNA for the CDR3 is TGTGCCAGCAGCTACAGGGGAGGGGGGCCGGATGAAGCTTTCTTT.

This chain connects TRBV6-5 to TRBJ1-1, with a tentative D call TRBD1 (6 bases). Germline values: CDR1 MNHEY, CDR2 SVGAGI. This CDR3 has 15 amino acids. Trimming shortened V by 5 bases and J by 4 bases, and 17 bases separated the two germline ends. The CDR3 loop reads CASSSFNTGRTEAFF. In nucleotides, the CDR3 is TGTGCCAGCAGTAGTTTCAATACAGGGCGCACTGAAGCTTTCTTT.

The chain joins TRBV27 to TRBJ1-1; possible D gene TRBD1, 5 bases. Trimming took off 3 bases at V and 0 bases at J, with 11 bases between the two ends. The V gene's germline CDR1 is MNHEY and CDR2 SMNVEV (reference sequence). CDR3 length: 15 residues. The CDR3 bases are TGTGCCAGCAGTTTGACCAGGGAGGTGAACACTGAAGCTTTCTTT. Its translation: CASSLTREVNTEAFF.

About this clone: The same CDR3 can be traced to other DNA sequences in this sample. The chain uses TRBV29-1 and TRBJ1-1; unclear D gene. Germline CDR1 and CDR2: SQVTM and ANQGSEA. Trimming cost V 6 bases and J 1 base, with 6 bases left between them. The CDR3 sequence is 11 residues long. This CDR3 reads CSVGRNTEAFF. The CDR3 nucleotides are TGCAGCGTGGGGAGGAACACTGAAGCTTTCTTT.

The chain couples TRBV29-1 to TRBJ2-5; D possibly corresponds to TRBD2 (5 bases). Looked up from germline, CDR1 is SQVTM and CDR2 is ANQGSEA. The CDR3 sequence is 11 residues long. The V and J ends lost 2 bases and 6 bases respectively, with 7 bases between them. This CDR3 is CSVEYGKTQYF. The CDR3 nucleotides are TGCAGCGTTGAATACGGGAAGACCCAGTACTTC.

This clone was seen only a few times. The V call is TRBV7-8, the J call TRBJ1-2; D gene ambiguous. Trimming pared 0 bases from V and 4 bases from J, leaving 9 bases between. The CDR3 has 14 amino acids. CDR1 SGHVS and CDR2 FQNEAQ come from the germline V gene. The CDR3 DNA follows: TGTGCCAGCAGCTTAGCCGGAGCTTCCTATGGCTACACCTTC. Protein sequence: CASSLAGASYGYTF.

The chain is built from TRBV5-1 and TRBJ2-1, with 10 nucleotides matching TRBD2. The CDR3 is 15 residues long. Per germline, CDR1 SGHRS and CDR2 YFSETQ. V trimming: 4 bases; J trimming: 9 bases; junction bases outside the gene matches: 10. DNA of the CDR3: TGCGCCAGCAGCGTGAGCGGGAGGGCCGGTGGTGAGCAGTTCTTC. Amino acids: CASSVSGRAGGEQFF. The variable domain in full, with the rest retrieved from reference TRBV5-1 and TRBJ2-1, is KAGVTQTPRYLIKTRGQQVTLSCSPISGHRSVSWYQQTPGQGLQFLFEYFSETQRNKGNFPGRFSGRQFSNSRSEMNVSTLELGDSALYLCASSVSGRAGGEQFFGPGTRLTVL.

V and J are TRBV7-2 and TRBJ2-5; the match to TRBD1 covers 9 bases. Per germline, CDR1 SGHTA and CDR2 FQGNSA. J lost 5 bases, V lost 3 bases, and 4 bases had no gene match. The CDR3 runs 14 residues. This chain's CDR3 is CASSFDRGKETQYF. CDR3 nucleotide sequence: TGTGCCAGCAGCTTTGACAGGGGGAAGGAGACCCAGTACTTC.